This T cell receptor (beta chain) was found in a study of T cell responses to AZD1222 COVID-19 vaccine. V dropped 3 bases and J dropped 5 bases, with 19 bases sitting between them. The germline CDR1 and CDR2 sequences are MDHEN and SYDVKM. CDR3 size: 16 residues. With regard to this clone: Its antigen is as yet unknown.

Measured with immunoSEQ multiplex PCR; TCRdb has only the in-frame clones, and not every one. There are 150,000 to 200,000 clones in the sample; about 90% occur only once, and approximately 1.2% lies in the top ten. The study, taken as a whole, reports: Spike was spanned by vaccine-associated CD4 TCRs, which were dominant at 160-218 and 743-854.

The clonotype was recovered from an adult who received the AZD1222 COVID-19 vaccine. The chain carries TRBV28 and TRBJ1-1; D not certain. The source was peripheral blood, collected 28 days after the second AZD1222 dose. The CDR3 loop reads CASSLGSRPMTTEAFF. DNA of the CDR3: TGTGCCAGCAGTTTGGGGTCCAGGCCGATGACAACTGAAGCTTTCTTT.